The 21 T cell receptor beta chains given below trace back to one sample, sequenced in a study of early T cells in non-severe SARS-CoV-2 infection. TCRdb reanalysed the 5' RACE reads using MiXCR and keeps one entry per CDR3 protein. The sample lists fewer than 80,000 distinct CDR3 sequences; approximately 4.5% were seen once. Material: whole blood, obtained at baseline. These receptors came from an adult who was a healthcare worker with PCR-confirmed SARS-CoV-2 infection or an uninfected control (not recorded which). The donor label of this sample is uncertain.

This clonotype was picked up many times. The V call is TRBV7-8, the J call TRBJ2-1; D ambiguous. This CDR3 has 12 residues. Trimming removed 8 bases from V and 1 base from J, with 6 bases in between. Looked up from germline, CDR1 is SGHVS and CDR2 is FQNEAQ. CDR3 coding DNA: TGTGCCAGCGGCAGGTCCTACAATGAGCAGTTCTTC. It encodes CASGRSYNEQFF.

This clonotype came up many times. The chain uses TRBV20-1 and TRBJ2-7; D possibly corresponds to TRBD2 (5 bases). Trimming removed 6 bases at V and 7 bases at J, with 10 bases between. The CDR3 extends over 10 amino acids. Germline CDR1 and CDR2: DFQATT and SNEGSKA (reference sequence). The CDR3 region has the DNA TGCAGTGCCAAAACTAGGGAGCAGTACTTC. Its translation: CSAKTREQYF.

This clonotype came up a few times. The rearrangement links TRBV6-5 to TRBJ2-7; tentatively, D is TRBD1 or TRBD2 (6 bases each). V lost 0 bases, J lost 3 bases, and 21 bases lay in between. CDR1 is MNHEY and CDR2 is SVGAGI in the germline V gene. The CDR3 has 18 amino acids. The CDR3 nucleotides are TGTGCCAGCAGTTACTCGAAGGCAGGGGCTAGCGCAGACTACGAGCAGTACTTC. Amino acid sequence: CASSYSKAGASADYEQYF.

This clonotype was picked up many times. The chain couples TRBV20-1 to TRBJ2-7, with D possibly matching TRBD2 (6 bases). Per the germline V gene, CDR1 is DFQATT and CDR2 is SNEGSKA (reference sequence). The CDR3 runs 15 residues. V was pared by 3 bases and J by 4 bases, with 19 bases between. The CDR3 nucleotides are TGCAGTGCTAGGGGACTGCGGGACGGACTATACGAGCAGTACTTC. Protein sequence: CSARGLRDGLYEQYF.

This clonotype was recorded at least ten times. Mismatch with germline at one junction end may stem from a read error. This chain uses TRBV7-7 with TRBJ2-1; perhaps TRBD2 as D (7 bases). This CDR3 contains 17 residues. Looked up from germline, CDR1 is SSHAT and CDR2 is FNYEAQ (reference sequence). In nucleotides, the CDR3 is TGTGCTAGCAGCCCAGGCGAGGGAGGGGGGTCCTACAATGAGCAGTTCTTC. Its translation: CASSPGEGGGSYNEQFF.

This chain uses TRBV2 with TRBJ2-2, with D possibly matching TRBD2 (5 bases). From germline, CDR1 is SNHLY and CDR2 FYNNEI. Trimming removed 2 bases from V and 6 bases from J, with 13 bases in between. The CDR3 has 15 amino acids. As DNA, the CDR3 is TGTGCCAGCAGTGAAAGTCTCGGGGTTGCCGGGGAGCTGTTTTTT. Amino acids: CASSESLGVAGELFF.

On this clonotype itself: A single base separates this from a much larger clone, so it may be a read error. Given the absence of the conserved phenylalanine or tryptophan at the CDR3 end, a read error is likely. This CDR3 reads CSARWGLQPQHS. The CDR3 coding sequence is TGCAGTGCTAGATGGGGGCTTCAGCCCCAGCATTCT. The chain couples TRBV20-1 to TRBJ1-5; D is perhaps TRBD1 (6 bases). The CDR3 spans 12 residues. The V gene's germline CDR1 is DFQATT and CDR2 SNEGSKA (reference sequence). V was trimmed by 2 bases and J by 6 bases, leaving 8 bases between them.

This clonotype has ten or more counts. V gene TRBV7-9 combines with J gene TRBJ2-3, with D possibly being TRBD1 (6 bases). This CDR3 contains 14 residues. CDR1 and CDR2 from the germline V gene are SEHNR and FQNEAQ (reference sequence). The V and J ends lost 5 bases and 6 bases respectively, with 15 bases between them. CDR3 sequence: CASSPTGLADTQYF. The CDR3 nucleotides read TGTGCCAGCAGCCCAACAGGGTTAGCGGATACGCAGTATTTT.

There are many counts of this clonotype. The genes are TRBV10-1 and TRBJ2-7; D call uncertain. V was trimmed by 3 bases and J by 2 bases, leaving 17 bases between them. The germline gives CDR1 WNHNN, CDR2 SYGVQD (reference sequence). This CDR3 has 16 residues. DNA for the CDR3: TGCGCCAGCAGTGAAAACAACGGGCTACTCCCCTACGAGCAGTACTTC. Its translation is CASSENNGLLPYEQYF.

At least ten counts were recorded for this clonotype. This chain connects TRBV20-1 to TRBJ1-5; TRBD1 matches 7 bases. This CDR3 comprises 14 residues. Germline V gene lookup returns CDR1 DFQATT and CDR2 SNEGSKA (reference sequence). V trimming: 3 bases; J trimming: 2 bases; junction bases outside the gene matches: 4. This CDR3 is CSARNRGGNQPQHF. DNA of the CDR3: TGCAGTGCTAGGAACAGGGGCGGCAATCAGCCCCAGCATTTT.

This clonotype showed up many times. The chain has TRBV19 and TRBJ1-2, with D perhaps matching TRBD1 (5 bases). Trimming removed 5 bases at V and 4 bases at J, with 17 bases between. The germline CDR1 and CDR2 sequences are LNHDA and SQIVND (reference sequence). The CDR3 spans 15 residues. The CDR3 sequence: CASSDPRDGVYGYTF. The CDR3 DNA follows: TGTGCCAGTAGTGACCCCCGGGACGGAGTCTATGGCTACACCTTC.

This chain links TRBV28 with TRBJ2-5; TRBD2 matches at 8 bases. Trimming removed 6 bases from V and 3 bases from J; junction bases left unmatched: 12. Germline CDR1 and CDR2: MDHEN and SYDVKM. This CDR3 is built from 16 residues. In nucleotides, the CDR3 is TGTGCCAGCAGCCGCGGGGGGTGGGCTAAGGAAGAGACCCAGTACTTC. Amino acid sequence: CASSRGGWAKEETQYF.

This clonotype was seen at least ten times. The gene calls are TRBV5-8 and TRBJ2-1; a possible D gene is TRBD1 (5 bases). V dropped 0 bases and J dropped 5 bases, with 9 bases sitting between them. The CDR3 length is 14 residues. From germline, CDR1 is SGHTS and CDR2 YDEGEE. Here the CDR3 DNA reads TGTGCCAGCAGCTTGGGACAGCTCCACAATGAGCAGTTCTTC. The encoded protein is CASSLGQLHNEQFF.

This clonotype was observed a few times. DNA for the CDR3: TGTGCCTGGAATCTAGACAGATCTAACTATGGCTACACCTTC. This translates into CAWNLDRSNYGYTF. The chain joins TRBV30 to TRBJ1-2; weak D call: TRBD1 (5 bases). Trimming left V 4 bases short and J 0 bases short, with 12 bases between. Germline values: CDR1 GTSNPN, CDR2 SVGIG (reference sequence). This CDR3 has 14 residues.

V usage is TRBV5-6 and J usage is TRBJ2-4; D gene uncertain. CDR1 and CDR2 from the germline V gene are SGHDT and YYEEEE. The V and J ends lost 0 bases and 0 bases respectively, with 4 bases between them. This CDR3 contains 14 residues. The CDR3 sequence is CASSLGSAKNIQYF. For the CDR3, the DNA is TGTGCCAGCAGCTTGGGGTCAGCCAAAAACATTCAGTACTTC.

This clonotype was detected many times. This rearrangement joins TRBV29-1 to TRBJ1-2, with D unresolved. Trimming stripped 2 bases from V and 7 bases from J, with 2 bases between. Per the germline V gene, CDR1 is SQVTM and CDR2 is ANQGSEA. This CDR3 has 9 amino acids. The CDR3 sequence: CSVEPGYTF. DNA for the CDR3: TGCAGCGTTGAACCTGGCTACACCTTC.

The genes are TRBV5-1 and TRBJ1-3, with 8 bases aligning to TRBD1. CDR3 length equals 17 residues. With V trimmed by 0 bases and J by 0 bases, 5 bases remained unmatched. Germline V gives CDR1 SGHRS, CDR2 YFSETQ. The CDR3 DNA sequence: TGCGCCAGCAGCTTGGATGGGACAGGTGTCTCTGGAAACACCATATATTTT. Its protein is CASSLDGTGVSGNTIYF.

This clonotype was recorded many times. V and J are TRBV12-3 or TRBV12-4 and TRBJ1-1; D call uncertain. The CDR3 has 14 amino acids. The V and J ends lost 7 bases and 2 bases respectively, with 14 bases between them. In DNA form, the CDR3 reads TGTGCCAGCAACCCGGACGGATTTAACACTGAAGCTTTCTTT. Its translation is CASNPDGFNTEAFF.

The sample holds many counts of this clonotype. The J gene is TRBJ1-2, the V gene TRBV5-1, with D possibly TRBD1 on 6 matching bases. CDR3 length equals 14 residues. Per the germline V gene, CDR1 is SGHRS and CDR2 is YFSETQ. V was trimmed by 0 bases and J by 4 bases, leaving 10 bases between them. CDR3 residues: CASSLDGGAYGYTF. DNA for the CDR3: TGCGCCAGCAGCTTGGATGGGGGGGCCTATGGCTACACCTTC. The entire variable domain, with the rest obtained from reference TRBV5-1 and TRBJ1-2, is as follows: KAGVTQTPRYLIKTRGQQVTLSCSPISGHRSVSWYQQTPGQGLQFLFEYFSETQRNKGNFPGRFSGRQFSNSRSEMNVSTLELGDSALYLCASSLDGGAYGYTFGSGTRLTVV.

This clonotype was seen many times. This chain uses TRBV4-3 with TRBJ1-2; D might be TRBD1 (5 bases). Germline V CDR1 and CDR2: LGHNA, YSLEER. This CDR3 is built from 13 residues. V lost 6 bases, J lost 7 bases, and 15 bases lay in between. The CDR3 nucleotides are TGCGCCAGCAGGAGGGGCGAGGGTGGTGGCTACACCTTC. Its protein is CASRRGEGGGYTF.

The chain is built from TRBV5-6 and TRBJ1-2, with D unclear. Trimming took off 4 bases at V and 2 bases at J, with 18 bases between the two ends. Looked up from germline, CDR1 is SGHDT and CDR2 is YYEEEE. The CDR3 consists of 16 residues. Here the CDR3 reads CASSIWTVPKNYGYTF. The CDR3 coding sequence is TGTGCCAGCAGCATTTGGACCGTTCCCAAGAACTATGGCTACACCTTC.